This T cell receptor (beta chain) comes out of a study of cytomegalovirus exposure and HLA in healthy donors. Overall study results and limits: Trimming of TCR beta V- and J-genes showed a link, identified in a later analysis, to a missense DCLRE1C variant.

The PCR contained 60 Vbeta and 13 Jbeta primers. Profiling relied on immunoSEQ multiplex PCR, and the TCRdb table lists in-frame clones only, not all of them. Altogether under 150,000 clones are present, 82% being singletons, with the ten largest covering roughly 2.6%. In the case of this clone: Its target is unknown.

Sequenced: PBMCs. This receptor was taken from a woman in her late teens or twenties in good health and CMV-seronegative.

CDR3 bases: TGTGCCAGTAGTATTGCAGGGGGGACTCCCTATGGCTACACCTTC. Amino acid sequence: CASSIAGGTPYGYTF. V usage is TRBV19 and J usage is TRBJ1-2; 7 nucleotides align to TRBD1. V trimming: 3 bases; J trimming: 4 bases; junction bases outside the gene matches: 8. CDR1 is LNHDA and CDR2 is SQIVND in the germline V gene (reference sequence). The CDR3 runs 15 residues.